This TCR beta chain appears in the sequencing data of a study of human T cells and chemical hapten exposure. Whole-study context: 2% DPC applied to a 2 cm by 2 cm arm area sensitized donors. TCR yields differed between samples (mainly from small differences in pooled library volume). Study conclusions and caveats: With regard to DPC sensitization, TCRs above 1 in 1000 frequency did not change. Expanded TCR sets contained significantly more large CDR3 similarity clusters than controls.

Time point of the sample: pre-sensitization, week 0. Treatment described: therapeutic diphenylcyclopropenone sensitization with weekly scalp DPC. TCRdb used MiXCR to reprocess the RACE reads, holding one entry per CDR3 protein. The repertoire includes tens of thousands of distinct CDR3 sequences, roughly 9.8% of them detected once, and approximately 4.7% sits in the top ten. In its sample, this clonotype was seen a few times. Its antigen is as yet unknown. This specimen consisted of whole blood, obtained in connection with sensitization to the hapten diphenylcyclopropenone (DPC). The sequence was obtained from a woman in her forties or fifties with alopecia areata. Some clones in this sample may be carry-over from other donors' samples.

CDR3 sequence: CASSSKARNNEQFF. CDR3 in DNA: TGCGCCAGCAGCTCTAAGGCTCGGAACAATGAGCAGTTCTTC. This chain uses TRBV5-1 with TRBJ2-1; D not certain. Germline assignment: CDR1 SGHRS and CDR2 YFSETQ. With 3 bases removed from V and 5 bases from J, the gap between germline ends came to 12 bases. This CDR3 is built from 14 residues.